This TCR beta chain emerged from a study of cytomegalovirus exposure and HLA in healthy donors. Whole-study context: A subsequent analysis stated that the roughly 130 validation repertoires were run on the same platform as the 650 to 850 first-cohort repertoires. The study, taken as a whole, reports: Some public TCRs appeared in many individuals, while most sequences were rare. The listing of 150 or so TCR beta chains classed them as cytomegalovirus-associated.

A roughly 120-subject validation cohort, separate from the approximately 670-subject first cohort, supplied the donors. This CDR3 has 14 amino acids. CDR1 is LNHDA, CDR2 SQIVND, per germline (reference sequence). Trimming left V 5 bases short and J 9 bases short, with 19 bases between. On this clone itself: The antigen remains unidentified.

Generated by immunoSEQ multiplex PCR, the TCRdb table keeps only in-frame clones and is missing some. The sample records hundreds of thousands of clones, over 80% being singletons. The receptor's source is a young woman in good health and CMV-seropositive. Material for sequencing was PBMCs. The chain has TRBV19 and TRBJ1-2; D might be TRBD1 (6 bases). CDR3 sequence: CASSLPPGGFRYTF. As DNA, the CDR3 is TGTGCCAGTAGTCTTCCGCCGGGGGGCTTCCGCTACACCTTC.